The 9 T cell receptor beta chains below were found in one sample sequenced in a study of T cell repertoires in cytomegalovirus infection. TCRdb recomputed calls from the reads with MiXCR, one row per CDR3 protein. Here the sample spans just over 450,000 distinct CDR3 sequences, about 39% being singletons. Their target antigens are unknown. The sample consisted of cultured PBMCs, taken from culture after CMV antigen stimulation. The receptors were gathered from a human donor in good health (CMV status not recorded). Some clones in this sample may be carry-over from other donors' samples.

The chain is built from TRBV4-1 and TRBJ2-7; perhaps TRBD2 as D (5 bases). CDR3 length equals 14 residues. Trimming removed 4 bases at V and 6 bases at J, with 16 bases between. In germline, CDR1 is MGHRA, CDR2 YSYEKL. CDR3 in amino acids: CASSLEGGFGEQYF. CDR3 DNA sequence: TGCGCCAGCAGCCTAGAGGGTGGGTTTGGCGAGCAGTACTTC.

This clonotype was found a few times. The chain combines TRBV7-2 with TRBJ2-1, with 8 nucleotides matching TRBD2. Unmatched junction bases numbered 4, after V lost 4 bases and J lost 5 bases. The CDR3 runs to 14 residues. Germline values: CDR1 SGHTA, CDR2 FQGNSA. Here the CDR3 DNA reads TGTGCCAGCAGCTCGACTAGCGCGAACAATGAGCAGTTCTTC. Translating it yields CASSSTSANNEQFF.

The CDR3 spells CSARGRWPGEQFF. For the CDR3, the DNA is TGCAGTGCTAGAGGCCGGTGGCCGGGTGAGCAGTTCTTC. The rearrangement joins TRBV20-1 to TRBJ2-1; D is ambiguous. V lost 1 base, J lost 9 bases, and 13 bases lay in between. The V gene's germline CDR1 is DFQATT and CDR2 SNEGSKA (reference sequence). CDR3 length: 13 amino acids.

This clonotype was counted between two and nine times. This chain links TRBV7-6 with TRBJ2-7; 7 bases agree with TRBD2. V lost 5 bases and J lost 1; bases outside the gene matches: 17. This CDR3 comprises 18 residues. Germline lookup yields CDR1 SGHVS and CDR2 FNYEAQ. The CDR3 sequence: CASSPNAGRLRYSYEQYF. In DNA, the CDR3 is TGTGCCAGCAGCCCGAACGCCGGGAGGCTACGATATTCCTACGAGCAGTACTTC.

The chain recombines TRBV19 with TRBJ1-6; 10 nucleotides agree with TRBD1. CDR1 LNHDA and CDR2 SQIVND come from the germline V gene (reference sequence). CDR3 length: 14 residues. V trimming: 10 bases; J trimming: 10 bases; junction bases outside the gene matches: 10. The CDR3 loop reads CATKPRDRGSPLHF. The DNA of the CDR3 is TGTGCCACCAAACCCCGGGACAGGGGCTCACCCCTCCACTTT.

The chain links TRBV10-3 to TRBJ2-7; 12 positions match TRBD2. This CDR3 has 20 residues. Per the germline V gene, CDR1 is ENHRY and CDR2 is SYGVKD. With 5 bases clipped from V and 3 bases from J, the junction kept 20 bases outside the gene matches. For the CDR3, the DNA is TGTGCCATCAGTTCCAGCCCGGGACAGGAGACTAGCGGGGGCCTCTACGAGCAGTACTTC. This sequence encodes CAISSSPGQETSGGLYEQYF.

The chain employs TRBV6-2 or TRBV6-3 and TRBJ2-4; D might be TRBD2 (5 bases). The CDR3 runs 14 residues. Germline V CDR1 and CDR2: MNHEY, SVGEGT. Deletions cut 10 bases from V and 0 bases from J, with 13 bases between. The CDR3 DNA is TGTGCCACCACCGGGAATTTAGCCAAAAACATTCAGTACTTC. This sequence encodes CATTGNLAKNIQYF.

The chain is built from TRBV9 and TRBJ2-3; 10 bases are a match to TRBD2. Germline V gene data show CDR1 as SGDLS and CDR2 as YYNGEE. There are 17 residues in the CDR3. V was pared by 1 base and J by 2 bases, with 7 bases of the junction left unmatched. The CDR3 here is CASSVRLAGSITDTQYF. Here the CDR3 DNA reads TGTGCCAGCAGCGTACGACTAGCGGGCTCGATCACAGATACGCAGTATTTT.

This clonotype was observed once. The V call is TRBV7-3, the J call TRBJ2-2; the D is unclear. CDR3 length: 13 amino acids. In germline, CDR1 is SGHTA, CDR2 FQGTGA. With 5 bases removed from V and 4 bases from J, the gap between germline ends came to 8 bases. The CDR3 DNA follows: TGTGCCAGCAGCCAAGGCGGCACCGGGGAGCTGTTTTTT. Protein product: CASSQGGTGELFF.